The 5 T cell receptor beta chains in this list originate from one sample, sequenced in a study of T-cell memory formation after mild COVID-19. TCRdb reprocessed the 5' RACE reads via MiXCR and lists one record per CDR3 protein. There are tens of thousands of distinct CDR3 sequences in the sample; approximately 13% occur only once, and roughly a quarter lies in the top ten. Input material: PBMCs or a T cell subset sorted from them (not recorded which). These receptors were collected from an adult woman who had mild COVID-19 (a few samples of this study predate the infection). Cell type and time point are not known.

This clonotype was observed a few times. The V gene is TRBV3-1, the J gene TRBJ2-5, with D possibly TRBD2 on 5 matching bases. Deletions cut 5 bases from V and 5 bases from J, with 24 bases between. CDR3 length equals 17 residues. CDR1 LGHDT and CDR2 YNNKEL come from the germline V gene (reference sequence). The CDR3 bases are TGTGCCAGCAGCGAGGGCCCAGGCCAGACGGAGAGGGAGACCCAGTACTTC. Its protein is CASSEGPGQTERETQYF.

This clonotype was found a few times. The chain employs TRBV11-3 and TRBJ2-1, with 9 nucleotides matching TRBD2. J was trimmed by 3 bases and V by 5 bases; bases with no gene match: 8. This CDR3 is 16 amino acids long. CDR1 and CDR2 (germline): SGHNT, YENEEA. CDR3 bases: TGTGCCAGCAGCCCCCGGACTAGCGCCTTCTACAATGAGCAGTTCTTC. This codes for CASSPRTSAFYNEQFF.

In its sample, this clonotype was seen a few times. The J gene is TRBJ1-5, the V gene TRBV13, with 8 bases identical to TRBD1. CDR3 length equals 16 residues. Trimming at V came to 0 bases and at J to 2 bases, leaving 3 bases not matched to a gene. CDR1 and CDR2 from the germline V gene are PRHDT and FYEKMQ (reference sequence). The CDR3 DNA reads TGTGCCAGCAGCTTAGGTTCCAGGGGGCGCAATCAGCCCCAGCATTTT. This sequence encodes CASSLGSRGRNQPQHF. Filled out from reference TRBV13 and TRBJ1-5, the complete variable domain reads AAGVIQSPRHLIKEKRETATLKCYPIPRHDTVYWYQQGPGQDPQFLISFYEKMQSDKGSIPDRFSAQQFSDYHSELNMSSLELGDSALYFCASSLGSRGRNQPQHFGDGTRLSIL.

This clonotype was counted a few times. V is TRBV21-1 and J is TRBJ2-1. TRBV21-1 is a listed pseudogene. This CDR3 is built from 14 residues. CDR3 bases: TGTGCCAGCAGCAAACATAAAGCCTACAATGAGCAGTTCTTC. As protein: CASSKHKAYNEQFF.

This chain connects TRBV4-2 to TRBJ2-7; D gene uncertain. Trimming cost V 1 base and J 5 bases, with 12 bases left between them. Germline CDR1 reads LGHNA; CDR2 reads YNFKEQ. The CDR3 has 14 amino acids. The CDR3 region is CASSQARDVDEQYF. The CDR3 DNA follows: TGTGCCAGCAGCCAAGCCCGAGATGTCGACGAGCAGTACTTC.